Following are 24 T cell receptor beta chains from one sample sequenced in a study of human T cells and chemical hapten exposure. The time point is: patch test 1, 2 weeks after DPC sensitization. Treatment denoted: therapeutic diphenylcyclopropenone sensitization with weekly scalp DPC. TCRdb ran MiXCR on the RACE reads and lists one entry per CDR3 protein. The data contain about 360,000 distinct CDR3 sequences, around 7% of them seen just once; the ten biggest clones take up around 8.4%. The source material was whole blood, sampled in connection with sensitization to the hapten diphenylcyclopropenone (DPC). These TCRs come from a woman aged 18-35 years with alopecia areata. Some clones in this sample may be carry-over from other donors' samples.

This clonotype was seen more than once but under ten times. The chain employs TRBV7-9 and TRBJ1-3; no definite D call. V was shortened by 11 bases and J by 0 bases, with 8 bases between the two germline ends. Per the germline V gene, CDR1 is SEHNR and CDR2 is FQNEAQ (reference sequence). The CDR3 runs 12 residues. CDR3: CAGGYSGNTIYF. CDR3 nucleotides: TGTGCCGGTGGCTACTCTGGAAACACCATATATTTT.

This clonotype came up many times. J is TRBJ1-1 and V is TRBV5-1; D gene unclear. CDR1 is SGHRS and CDR2 is YFSETQ in the germline V gene. Trimming stripped 1 base from V and 5 bases from J, with 9 bases between. This CDR3 has 13 residues. CDR3 sequence (DNA): TGCGCCAGCAGCTTGTTAGACGGGACTGAAGCTTTCTTT. This codes for CASSLLDGTEAFF. Using reference TRBV5-1 and TRBJ1-1 for the parts outside the CDR3, the full variable domain is KAGVTQTPRYLIKTRGQQVTLSCSPISGHRSVSWYQQTPGQGLQFLFEYFSETQRNKGNFPGRFSGRQFSNSRSEMNVSTLELGDSALYLCASSLLDGTEAFFGQGTRLTVV.

V is TRBV4-3 and J is TRBJ1-5; D is uncertain. Germline loops: CDR1 LGHNA, CDR2 YSLEER. CDR3 length: 15 amino acids. V lost 2 bases to trimming and J lost 6 bases, with 14 bases between them. The CDR3 DNA sequence: TGCGCCAGCAGCCAATTATTAGAGGCGGGTCAGCCCCAGCATTTT. Encoded protein: CASSQLLEAGQPQHF.

This clonotype appeared a few times. This chain uses TRBV29-1 with TRBJ1-4; D unresolved. Germline CDR1 and CDR2: SQVTM and ANQGSEA. This CDR3 contains 13 residues. Trimming removed 2 bases at V and 8 bases at J, with 12 bases between. The CDR3 DNA is TGCAGCGTTGAAATTCCCGGGGAAGAAAAACTGTTTTTT. The encoded protein is CSVEIPGEEKLFF.

The J gene is TRBJ2-7, the V gene TRBV20-1; the match to TRBD1 covers 7 bases. The length of the CDR3 is 16 residues. The germline CDR1 and CDR2 sequences are DFQATT and SNEGSKA (reference sequence). The ends lost 1 base at V and 0 bases at J; junction bases unmatched: 9. The DNA of the CDR3 is TGCAGTGCTAGAGGGGACACCGGGACAGTCTCCTACGAGCAGTACTTC. This gives the protein CSARGDTGTVSYEQYF.

This clonotype showed up many times. The chain joins TRBV7-3 to TRBJ2-3; 9 bases are shared with TRBD1. Per the germline V gene, CDR1 is SGHTA and CDR2 is FQGTGA. The V gene end was trimmed by 4 bases and the J gene end by 4 bases; junction bases not matched to a gene: 6. CDR3 length: 15 amino acids. The CDR3 region is CASSYPGQGADTQYF. In DNA, the CDR3 is TGTGCCAGCAGCTATCCGGGACAGGGTGCAGATACGCAGTATTTT.

The J gene is TRBJ2-5, the V gene TRBV9, with 7 bases aligning to TRBD2. Germline CDR1 SGDLS, CDR2 YYNGEE. The CDR3 has 18 residues. The junction had 18 bases not matched to a gene; V was cut back by 4 bases and J by 3 bases. In DNA, the CDR3 is TGTGCCAGCAGCCCGCGAGCGTGGGGCGGGGGAGTCGAAGAGACCCAGTACTTC. Translated: CASSPRAWGGGVEETQYF.

This clonotype was counted between two and nine times. The chain combines TRBV6-5 with TRBJ1-5; tentative D call: TRBD1 (6 bases). Germline V gene sequence: CDR1 MNHEY, CDR2 SVGAGI. This CDR3 contains 15 residues. V was trimmed by 2 bases and J by 3 bases, leaving 11 bases between them. The CDR3: CASSYKGGTNQPQHF. CDR3 nucleotides: TGTGCCAGCAGTTACAAGGGGGGTACCAATCAGCCCCAGCATTTT.

This chain connects TRBV12-3 or TRBV12-4 to TRBJ2-3; 8 bases line up with TRBD2. Losses at the gene ends were 3 bases for V and 2 bases for J; bases not matched to a gene: 13. This CDR3 has 18 amino acids. The CDR3 is CASSFFQRGITDTDTQYF. The CDR3 nucleotides read TGTGCCAGCAGTTTTTTCCAGCGGGGGATAACGGACACAGATACGCAGTATTTT.

The sample holds a few counts of this clonotype. V usage is TRBV6-6 and J usage is TRBJ2-2; 7 bases are shared with TRBD1. Germline loops: CDR1 MNHNY, CDR2 SVGAGI (reference sequence). The junction had 2 bases not matched to a gene; V was cut back by 0 bases and J by 1 base. This CDR3 comprises 16 residues. CDR3 DNA: TGTGCCAGCAGTTACTCGGGACAGAAGAACACCGGGGAGCTGTTTTTT. It encodes CASSYSGQKNTGELFF.

This CDR3 is CASSPTGGFTEKLFF. CDR3 bases: TGTGCCAGCAGCCCTACAGGGGGCTTTACGGAAAAACTGTTTTTT. The chain has TRBV6-6 and TRBJ1-4; 9 bases agree with TRBD1. Germline V CDR1 and CDR2: MNHNY, SVGAGI (reference sequence). The trim removed 6 bases at V and 8 bases at J, leaving 10 bases unmatched. The CDR3 sequence is 15 residues long.

This clonotype has more than one count but fewer than ten. The junction does not match germline at one end; this may be a read error. The gene calls are TRBV7-7 and TRBJ1-1; D is perhaps TRBD1 (5 bases). Germline V lookup: CDR1 SSHAT, CDR2 FNYEAQ (reference sequence). This CDR3 contains 15 residues. DNA of the CDR3: TGTGCTAGCAGCCCCTTAAACAGGCCGAACACTGAAGCTTTCTTT. It specifies CASSPLNRPNTEAFF.

This clonotype was observed a few times. The J gene is TRBJ2-7, the V gene TRBV9; D possibly matches TRBD1 or TRBD2 (6 bases each). The V gene lost 2 bases and the J gene lost 2 bases, with 14 bases spanning the gap. Germline lookup yields CDR1 SGDLS and CDR2 YYNGEE. The CDR3 loop spans 15 amino acids. The CDR3 coding sequence is TGTGCCAGCAGCGTCGGGCGGGGACAAACCTACGAGCAGTACTTC. Its protein product is CASSVGRGQTYEQYF. Filled out from reference TRBV9 and TRBJ2-7, the complete variable domain reads DSGVTQTPKHLITATGQRVTLRCSPRSGDLSVYWYQQSLDQGLQFLIQYYNGEERAKGNILERFSAQQFPDLHSELNLSSLELGDSALYFCASSVGRGQTYEQYFGPGTRLTVT.

This chain links TRBV11-2 with TRBJ2-5; D may match TRBD1 or TRBD2 (5 bases each). Germline CDR1 is SGHAT and CDR2 is FQNNGV. The V gene lost 0 bases and the J gene lost 2 bases, with 10 bases spanning the gap. The CDR3 is 15 amino acids. This CDR3 reads CASSLEYGAQETQYF. In nucleotides, the CDR3 is TGTGCCAGCAGCTTAGAATACGGGGCTCAAGAGACCCAGTACTTC.

This clonotype was recorded many times. The chain is built from TRBV3-1 and TRBJ2-1; D is possibly TRBD1 (5 bases). V was shortened by 1 base and J by 0 bases, with 10 bases between the two germline ends. The CDR3 covers 16 residues. Germline V gene data show CDR1 as LGHDT and CDR2 as YNNKEL (reference sequence). The CDR3, as DNA: TGTGCCAGCAGCCAAGTGGGGCCTGCCTCCTACAATGAGCAGTTCTTC. Amino acid sequence: CASSQVGPASYNEQFF.

This clonotype was counted ten times or more. CDR3 residues: CASSPEGVGVTEAFF. CDR3 coding DNA: TGTGCCAGCTCACCGGAGGGGGTTGGTGTCACTGAAGCTTTCTTT. V usage is TRBV18 and J usage is TRBJ1-1, with D maybe TRBD1 (6 bases). The germline V and J ends were trimmed by 3 bases and 4 bases, with 15 bases remaining between them. The CDR3 loop spans 15 amino acids. Per germline, CDR1 KGHSH and CDR2 LQKENI.

This clonotype has ten or more counts. The CDR3 sequence is CASSFLNPTDTQYF. The DNA for the CDR3 is TGTGCCAGCAGCTTCCTAAACCCCACAGATACGCAGTATTTT. The chain employs TRBV5-4 and TRBJ2-3; D gene unclear. V shed 2 bases and J shed 2 bases, with 9 bases lying between them. The CDR3 spans 14 residues. In germline, CDR1 is SGHNT, CDR2 YYREEE (reference sequence).

This clonotype was observed at least ten times. This chain connects TRBV5-1 to TRBJ2-2; D is uncertain. The CDR3 runs to 16 residues. The V end lost 0 bases, the J end lost 3 bases, and 12 bases lay between the germline ends. Germline CDR1 and CDR2: SGHRS and YFSETQ. The CDR3 coding sequence is TGCGCCAGCAGCTTGGGGCCGGGTCTCGACACCGGGGAGCTGTTTTTT. This translates into CASSLGPGLDTGELFF.

The gene calls are TRBV2 and TRBJ2-2; D unclear. The CDR3 runs to 13 residues. V gave up 6 bases and J gave up 6 bases, with 11 bases separating them. Germline V gene data show CDR1 as SNHLY and CDR2 as FYNNEI. The CDR3, as DNA: TGTGCCAGCAGGGACCATCTCGCCGGGGAGCTGTTTTTT. Its translation is CASRDHLAGELFF.

This clonotype occurred many times. The genes are TRBV12-3 or TRBV12-4 and TRBJ2-4; D gene ambiguous. The CDR3 sequence is 13 residues long. With 6 bases removed from V and 0 bases from J, the gap between germline ends came to 6 bases. DNA for the CDR3: TGTGCCAGCAGCACAGAAGCCAAAAACATTCAGTACTTC. Protein sequence: CASSTEAKNIQYF.

This clonotype occurred a few times. CDR3 sequence: CASRMTGQFYGYTF. As DNA, the CDR3 is TGTGCCAGCAGGATGACGGGACAGTTCTATGGCTACACCTTC. The chain is built from TRBV12-3 or TRBV12-4 and TRBJ1-2; 7 bases agree with TRBD1. The CDR3 loop spans 14 amino acids. V shed 6 bases, J shed 4 bases, and the junction held 8 bases outside the gene matches.

At least ten counts were recorded for this clonotype. This chain links TRBV5-1 with TRBJ1-5, with unresolved D. Germline assignment: CDR1 SGHRS and CDR2 YFSETQ. The CDR3 has 13 amino acids. The V and J ends lost 1 base and 5 bases respectively, with 7 bases between them. The CDR3, as DNA: TGCGCCAGCAGCTTGACGGGGTATCAGCCCCAGCATTTT. Encoded protein: CASSLTGYQPQHF.

This clonotype was seen many times. This chain uses TRBV7-2 with TRBJ1-2; 7 bases align to TRBD1. Trimming took 3 bases from V and 2 from J; bases not matched to a gene: 6. CDR1 and CDR2 (germline): SGHTA, FQGNSA. CDR3 length equals 15 residues. CDR3 loop: CASSLQGGTNYGYTF. CDR3 nucleotide sequence: TGTGCCAGCAGCTTGCAGGGGGGGACAAACTATGGCTACACCTTC.

The chain recombines TRBV28 with TRBJ2-7; TRBD2 matches at 12 bases. CDR3 length equals 16 residues. CDR1 MDHEN and CDR2 SYDVKM come from the germline V gene. Trimming took 6 bases from V and 2 from J; bases not matched to a gene: 8. The CDR3 coding sequence is TGTGCCAGCAGCTCGACTAGCGGGGGACCCACCTACGAGCAGTACTTC. Amino acid sequence: CASSSTSGGPTYEQYF.